The table lists the clone carrying this TCR beta chain with a few counts. What it binds is unknown. UMIs and sample barcodes were carried by the TCR alpha and TCR beta cDNA libraries that 5'RACE produced using constant-segment primers. TCRdb ran MiXCR on the 5' RACE reads and lists one entry per CDR3 protein. The sample records roughly 200,000 distinct CDR3 sequences, 15% to 20% being singletons. The sample belongs to a study of T-cell memory formation after mild COVID-19. Study details: Most TCR clusters belonged to a single donor.

Germline CDR1 reads MNHEY; CDR2 reads SVGAGI. This CDR3 has 13 amino acids. V lost 2 bases and J 2 bases, leaving 7 bases between the germline ends. Findings and caveats of the study: Among clones peaking at day 37 in the second wave, SARS-CoV-2 specificity remained unconfirmed. Cross-reactive memory apparently joined, as some responding clones appeared in pre-infection memory.

The TCR was taken from an adult woman who had mild COVID-19 (a few samples of this study predate the infection). Cell type and time point are not known. The genes are TRBV6-5 and TRBJ2-7; D gene ambiguous. Sequencing was done on a sample of PBMCs or a T cell subset sorted from them (not recorded which). The CDR3 DNA reads TGTGCCAGCAGTTACACGGCAGCCTACGAGCAGTACTTC. Residues: CASSYTAAYEQYF.